The T cell receptor beta chain under discussion was sequenced for a study of tumor-infiltrating lymphocytes in oesophageal squamous cell carcinoma. Germline loops: CDR1 SGHDN, CDR2 FVKESK. The CDR3 contains 13 residues. In its sample, this clonotype was seen many times. One end of the junction fails to match germline, which may point to a read error. TCRdb used MiXCR to reprocess the PCR reads, holding one entry per CDR3 protein. The table lists about 14,000 distinct CDR3 sequences, about half of them singletons. This sequence was found in a female donor with esophageal squamous cell carcinoma. The gene calls are TRBV14 and TRBJ2-5, with D hard to call. Material: blood. The CDR3 sequence: CASSHQAYSPLHF. CDR3 bases: TGTGCCAGCAGCCACCAAGCCTATTCACCCCTCCACTTC.